This T cell receptor (beta chain) was sequenced for a study of blood T cells in healthy people across ages. Primers used in a second PCR of roughly 7 to 12 cycles were a sample-barcoded 5' primer and a J-beta primer mix. TCRdb used MiXCR to reprocess the 5' RACE reads, holding one entry per CDR3 protein. The sample carries over 950,000 distinct CDR3 sequences, under 40% recorded once. Study results and limitations: Measured against age, TCR beta diversity per million T cells decreased in a roughly linear manner. A greater number of naive CD4+ cells and higher diversity distinguished long-lived donors from aged donors. Unsorted PBMCs blocked a conclusive comparison of naive and antigen-experienced cells.

This clonotype turned up a few times. The antigen remains undetermined. CDR3 length equals 13 residues. Trimming cost V 4 bases and J 6 bases; bases outside gene matches: 4. The germline CDR1 and CDR2 sequences are SGHRS and YFSETQ. Sequenced material: blood. The TCR comes from a man in his late teens or twenties in good health. The chain recombines TRBV5-1 with TRBJ1-1; 9 positions agree with TRBD1. The CDR3 nucleotides read TGCGCCAGCAGCGTGGGACAGGGCGCTGAAGCTTTCTTT. It encodes CASSVGQGAEAFF.